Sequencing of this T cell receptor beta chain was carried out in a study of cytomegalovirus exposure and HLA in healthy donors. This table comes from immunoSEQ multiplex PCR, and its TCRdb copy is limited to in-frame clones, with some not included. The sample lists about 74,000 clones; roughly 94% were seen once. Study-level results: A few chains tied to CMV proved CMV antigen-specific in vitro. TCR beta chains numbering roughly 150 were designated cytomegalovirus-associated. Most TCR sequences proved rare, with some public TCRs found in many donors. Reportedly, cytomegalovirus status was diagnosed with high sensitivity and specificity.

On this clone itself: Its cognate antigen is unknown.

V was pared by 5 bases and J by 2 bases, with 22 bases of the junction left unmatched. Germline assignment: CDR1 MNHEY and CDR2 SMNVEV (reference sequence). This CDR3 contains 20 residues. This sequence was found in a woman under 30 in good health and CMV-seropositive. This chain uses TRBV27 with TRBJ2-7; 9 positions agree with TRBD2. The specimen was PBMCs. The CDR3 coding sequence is TGTGCCAGCAGTCCCCGGAGGCCATATAGTCCTAGCGGGGCTACCTACGAGCAGTACTTC. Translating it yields CASSPRRPYSPSGATYEQYF.